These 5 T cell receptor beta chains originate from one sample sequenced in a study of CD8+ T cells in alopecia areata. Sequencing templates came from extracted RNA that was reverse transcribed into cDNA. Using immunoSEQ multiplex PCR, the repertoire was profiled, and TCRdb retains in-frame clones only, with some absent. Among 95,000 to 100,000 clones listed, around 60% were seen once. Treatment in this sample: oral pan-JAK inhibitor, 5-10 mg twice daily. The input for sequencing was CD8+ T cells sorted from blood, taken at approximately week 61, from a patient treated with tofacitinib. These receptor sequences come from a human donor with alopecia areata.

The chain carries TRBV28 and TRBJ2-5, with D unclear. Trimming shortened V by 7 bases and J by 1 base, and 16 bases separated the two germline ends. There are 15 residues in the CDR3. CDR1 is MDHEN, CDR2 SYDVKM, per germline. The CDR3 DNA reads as TGTGCCAGCACCCCGGACCAACTGCTCCAAGAGACCCAGTACTTC. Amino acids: CASTPDQLLQETQYF.

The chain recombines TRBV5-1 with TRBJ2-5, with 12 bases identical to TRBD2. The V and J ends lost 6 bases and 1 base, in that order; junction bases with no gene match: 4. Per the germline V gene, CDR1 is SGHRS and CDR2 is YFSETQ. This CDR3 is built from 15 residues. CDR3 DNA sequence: TGCGCCAGCACCCCGACTAGCGGGGGCCAAGAGACCCAGTACTTC. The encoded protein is CASTPTSGGQETQYF. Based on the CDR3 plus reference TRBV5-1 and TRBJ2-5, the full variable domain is KAGVTQTPRYLIKTRGQQVTLSCSPISGHRSVSWYQQTPGQGLQFLFEYFSETQRNKGNFPGRFSGRQFSNSRSEMNVSTLELGDSALYLCASTPTSGGQETQYFGPGTRLLVL.

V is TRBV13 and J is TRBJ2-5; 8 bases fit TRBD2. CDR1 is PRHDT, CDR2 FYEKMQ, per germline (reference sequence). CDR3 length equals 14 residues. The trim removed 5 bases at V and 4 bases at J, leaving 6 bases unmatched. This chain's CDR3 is CASSVPGGRETQYF. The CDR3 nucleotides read TGTGCCAGCAGCGTACCGGGGGGGAGAGAGACCCAGTACTTC. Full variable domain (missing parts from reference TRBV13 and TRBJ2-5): AAGVIQSPRHLIKEKRETATLKCYPIPRHDTVYWYQQGPGQDPQFLISFYEKMQSDKGSIPDRFSAQQFSDYHSELNMSSLELGDSALYFCASSVPGGRETQYFGPGTRLLVL.

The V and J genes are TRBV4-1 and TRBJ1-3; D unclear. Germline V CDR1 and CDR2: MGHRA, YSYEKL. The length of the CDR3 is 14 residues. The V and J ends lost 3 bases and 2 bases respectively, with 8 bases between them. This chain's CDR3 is CASSHPRTGNTIYF. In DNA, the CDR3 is TGCGCCAGCAGCCACCCGAGAACTGGAAACACCATATATTTT.

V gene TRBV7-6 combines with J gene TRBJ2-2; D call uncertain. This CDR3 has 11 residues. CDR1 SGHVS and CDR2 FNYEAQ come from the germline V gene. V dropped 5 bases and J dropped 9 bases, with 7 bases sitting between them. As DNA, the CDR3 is TGTGCCAGCAGCCCCCGGTGGGAGCTGTTTTTT. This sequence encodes CASSPRWELFF.